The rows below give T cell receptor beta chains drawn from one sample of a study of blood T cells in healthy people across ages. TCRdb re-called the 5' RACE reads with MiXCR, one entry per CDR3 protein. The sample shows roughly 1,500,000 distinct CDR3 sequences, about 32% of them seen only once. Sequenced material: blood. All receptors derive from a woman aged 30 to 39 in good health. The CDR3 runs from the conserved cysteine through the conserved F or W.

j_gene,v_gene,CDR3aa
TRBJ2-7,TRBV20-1,CSAIDRGKSYEQYF
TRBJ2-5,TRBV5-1,CASKVAGGLNQETQYF
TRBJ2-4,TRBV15,CATSRYRPNSAKNIQYF
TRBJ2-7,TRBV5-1,CASSATSGRTYEQYF
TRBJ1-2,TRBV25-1,CASSGGQGNGYTF
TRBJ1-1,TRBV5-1,CASSLGAMTAGAFF
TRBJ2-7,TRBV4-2,CASSQGFGREDYEQYF
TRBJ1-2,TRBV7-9,CASSLSLEGAGGYTF
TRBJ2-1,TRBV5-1,CASGLDASGLSSYNEQFF
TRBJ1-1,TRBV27,CASSFGTGSGTEAFF
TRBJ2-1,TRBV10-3,CAISESTYNEQFF
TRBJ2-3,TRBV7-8,CASSLEGLAVAPDTQYF
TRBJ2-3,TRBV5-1,CASSFQGGGRATDTQYF
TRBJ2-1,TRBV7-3,CASSLMGSSGSFRSSYNEQFF
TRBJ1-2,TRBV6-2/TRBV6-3,CASTRTGFGYTF
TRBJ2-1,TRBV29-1,CSVLVLAGDNEQFF
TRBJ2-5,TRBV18,CASALSNRETQYF
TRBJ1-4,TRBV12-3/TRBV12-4,CASSLSRTGGNEKLFF
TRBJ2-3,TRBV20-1,CSARPLAGGGDTQYF
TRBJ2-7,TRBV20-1,CSATVRASASYEQYF
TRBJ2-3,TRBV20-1,CSARVRLAGRTDTQYF
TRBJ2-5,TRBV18,CASSPQTGPKETQYF
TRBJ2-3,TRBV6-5,CASSYSRILQRGSPDTQYF
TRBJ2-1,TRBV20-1,CSARETPSSYNEQFF
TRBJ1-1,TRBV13,CASSFSKGAEAFF
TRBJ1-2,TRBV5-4,CASSLRGRANYGYTF
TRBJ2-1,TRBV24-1,CATSDISGSNNEQFF
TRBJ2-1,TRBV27,CASSFGLTGQRHRNEQFF
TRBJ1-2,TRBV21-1,CASSPRVTRANYGYTF
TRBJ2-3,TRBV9,CASSVEGWDTQYF
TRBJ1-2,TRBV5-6,CASSLLNRPYGYTF
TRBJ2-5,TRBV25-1,CASSAGLGWYQETQYF
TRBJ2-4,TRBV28,CASSLPAPDIQYF
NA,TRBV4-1,CASGIGDYEQYF
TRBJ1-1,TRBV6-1,CASSVSKGTEAFF
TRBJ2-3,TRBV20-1,CSAPTPGRDTQYF
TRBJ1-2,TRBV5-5,CASSLVAAETYGYTF
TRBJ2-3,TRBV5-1,CASSVTGGDTNTQYF
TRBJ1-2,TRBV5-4,CASSFPGQQSSYGYTF
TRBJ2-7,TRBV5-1,CASSLASREQYF
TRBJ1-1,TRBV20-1,CSVEKTVNTEAFF
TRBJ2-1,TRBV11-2,CASSPYGQAAGRNEQFF
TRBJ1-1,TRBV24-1,CATSSTGATEAFF
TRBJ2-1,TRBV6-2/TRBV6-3,CASSNRGGYYNEQFF
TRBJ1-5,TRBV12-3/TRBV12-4,CASSTRTGLNVPQHF